The 2 T cell receptor beta chains given below trace back to one sample, sequenced in a study of blood T cell repertoires in COVID-19. Produced via immunoSEQ multiplex PCR; TCRdb's table is partial and in-frame only. This table has around 100,000 clones, roughly nine tenths appearing once. The sample taken for sequencing was peripheral blood. The receptors originated from a man in his forties or fifties with acute or convalescent COVID-19.

The chain has TRBV6-5 and TRBJ1-4; 8 bases map to TRBD1. The CDR3 has 14 amino acids. With 6 bases clipped from V and 5 bases from J, the junction kept 5 bases outside the gene matches. Germline V CDR1 and CDR2: MNHEY, SVGAGI. Here the CDR3 reads CASSDYRGNEKLFF. The DNA for the CDR3 is TGTGCCAGCAGCGACTACAGGGGGAATGAAAAACTGTTTTTT.

This chain uses TRBV2 with TRBJ1-5; maybe TRBD1 (6 bases). Looked up from germline, CDR1 is SNHLY and CDR2 is FYNNEI. The CDR3 runs to 15 residues. V was shortened by 6 bases and J by 1 base, with 13 bases between the two germline ends. CDR3 DNA sequence: TGTGCCAGCAGCGCCGGGACACCAAGCAATCAGCCCCAGCATTTT. Its protein product is CASSAGTPSNQPQHF.